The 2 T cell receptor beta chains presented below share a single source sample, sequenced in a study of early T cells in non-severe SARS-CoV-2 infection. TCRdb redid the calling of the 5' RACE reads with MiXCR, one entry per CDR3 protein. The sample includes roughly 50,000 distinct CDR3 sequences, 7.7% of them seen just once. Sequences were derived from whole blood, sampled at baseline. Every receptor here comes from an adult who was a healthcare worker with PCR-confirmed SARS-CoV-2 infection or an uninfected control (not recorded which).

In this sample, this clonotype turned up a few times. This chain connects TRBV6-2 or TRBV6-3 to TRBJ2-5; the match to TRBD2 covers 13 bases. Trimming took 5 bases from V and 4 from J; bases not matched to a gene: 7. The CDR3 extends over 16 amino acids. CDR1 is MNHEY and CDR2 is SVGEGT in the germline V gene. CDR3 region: CASSPGLAGAGETQYF. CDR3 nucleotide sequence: TGTGCCAGCAGTCCCGGACTAGCGGGAGCAGGAGAGACCCAGTACTTC.

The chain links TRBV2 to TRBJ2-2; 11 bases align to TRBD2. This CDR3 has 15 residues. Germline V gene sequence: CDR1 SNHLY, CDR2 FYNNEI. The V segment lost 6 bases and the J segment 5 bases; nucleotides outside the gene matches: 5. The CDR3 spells CASSDGTSGTGELFF. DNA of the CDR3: TGTGCCAGCAGCGACGGGACTAGCGGAACCGGGGAGCTGTTTTTT.